A selection of T cell receptor beta chains follows, all from one sample in a study of metastatic and nonmetastatic thyroid tumors. TCRdb re-clonotyped the PCR reads through MiXCR. The sample consists of 10,000 to 12,000 clones, over 25% of them appearing once. Input material: tumor tissue. The receptor set was obtained from a male donor with papillary thyroid cancer or a benign thyroid nodule (not recorded which). Some clones in this sample may be carry-over from other donors' samples. Each CDR3 is given with its conserved first and last residue. The D gene is left open where the match is weak. A row's size may be missing; if present it is once, few, many or a size class.

j_call v_call d_call clone_size cdr3_nt cdr3_aa
TRBJ2-7 TRBV18 TRBD1 few TGTGCCAGCTCACCCTGGCCGGGACAGGGCTCCTACGAGCAGTACTTC CASSPWPGQGSYEQYF
TRBJ2-5 TRBV6-1 . medium-sized TGTGCCAGCAGTGAAGCTACAGAGACCCAGTACTTC CASSEATETQYF
TRBJ1-2 TRBV20-1 . medium-sized TGCAGTGCTAGCATCAGCCGAGACTATGGCTACACCTTC CSASISRDYGYTF
TRBJ2-6 TRBV20-1 . . TGCAGTTCTAGCCCTCCGGGCTTTCCGTCTGCGGCCAACGTCCTGACTTTC CSSSPPGFPSAANVLTF
TRBJ2-2 TRBV5-8 . . TGTGCCAGCAGCATGACGGAAACCGGGGAGCTGTTTTTT CASSMTETGELFF
TRBJ2-3 TRBV18 . . TGTGCCAGCTCACCACCCCACAGGGTAGATTCAGATACGCAGTATTTT CASSPPHRVDSDTQYF
TRBJ1-1 TRBV6-6 . few TGTGCCAGCAGTTACAGGAGGGTTAGGGGCACTGAAGCTTTCTTT CASSYRRVRGTEAFF
TRBJ2-3 TRBV6-1 TRBD2 many TGTGCCAGCAGTTTTGGTTCTAGCGGTTACACAGATACGCAGTATTTT CASSFGSSGYTDTQYF
TRBJ2-1 TRBV9 . many TGTGCCAGCAGCCCGTCGACAGGGAGGTCCTACAATGAGCAGTTCTTC CASSPSTGRSYNEQFF
TRBJ2-7 TRBV19 TRBD2 few TGTGCCAGTAGTATAGGTGGCGGGAGAGCCTACGAGCAGTACTTC CASSIGGGRAYEQYF